This T cell receptor beta chain was identified in a study of T cells in localized non-small cell lung cancer. Deletions cut 3 bases from V and 3 bases from J, with 15 bases between. CDR1 and CDR2 (germline): SGHNT, YYREEE (reference sequence). The CDR3 has 16 amino acids. With regard to this clone: Its antigen is currently unknown.

Study findings and constraints: Sequencing was restricted to one tumor region; therefore, heterogeneity remains possible.

The repertoire was sequenced with immunoSEQ multiplex PCR; TCRdb's copy has only in-frame clones and lacks some. The table lists 30,000 to 50,000 clones, 70% to 80% of them singletons, with over 30% in the top ten. The sequencing here drew on PBMCs, taken before any cancer treatment. The source is a woman aged 40-69 years with stage II squamous cell lung carcinoma. V and J are TRBV5-4 and TRBJ2-2, with D unresolved. The CDR3 protein is CASSSVGIMYTGELFF. In DNA form, the CDR3 reads TGTGCCAGCAGCTCAGTAGGGATAATGTACACCGGGGAGCTGTTTTTT.